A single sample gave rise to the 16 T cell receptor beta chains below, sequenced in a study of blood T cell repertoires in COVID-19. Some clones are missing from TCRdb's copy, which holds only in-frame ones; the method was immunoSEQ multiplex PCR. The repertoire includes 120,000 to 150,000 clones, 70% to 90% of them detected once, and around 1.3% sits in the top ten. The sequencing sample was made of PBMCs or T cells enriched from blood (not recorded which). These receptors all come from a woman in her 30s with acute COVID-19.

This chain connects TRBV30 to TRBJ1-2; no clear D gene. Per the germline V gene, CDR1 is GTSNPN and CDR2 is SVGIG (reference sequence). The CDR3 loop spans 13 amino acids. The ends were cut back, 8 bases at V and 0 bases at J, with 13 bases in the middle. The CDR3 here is CAAVGQANYGYTF. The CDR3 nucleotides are TGTGCCGCTGTTGGGCAGGCTAACTATGGCTACACCTTC. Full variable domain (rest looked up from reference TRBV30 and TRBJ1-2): SQTIHQWPATLVQPVGSPLSLECTVEGTSNPNLYWYRQAAGRGLQLLFYSVGIGQISSEVPQNLSASRPQDRQFILSSKKLLLSDSGFYLCAAVGQANYGYTFGSGTRLTVV.

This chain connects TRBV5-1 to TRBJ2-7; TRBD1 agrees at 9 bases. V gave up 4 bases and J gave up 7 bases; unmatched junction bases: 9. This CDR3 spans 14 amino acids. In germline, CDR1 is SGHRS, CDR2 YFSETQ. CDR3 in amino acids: CASSTSTGGREQYF. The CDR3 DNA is TGCGCCAGCAGCACCTCGACAGGGGGAAGGGAGCAGTACTTC. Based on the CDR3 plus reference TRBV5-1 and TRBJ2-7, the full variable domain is KAGVTQTPRYLIKTRGQQVTLSCSPISGHRSVSWYQQTPGQGLQFLFEYFSETQRNKGNFPGRFSGRQFSNSRSEMNVSTLELGDSALYLCASSTSTGGREQYFGPGTRLTVT.

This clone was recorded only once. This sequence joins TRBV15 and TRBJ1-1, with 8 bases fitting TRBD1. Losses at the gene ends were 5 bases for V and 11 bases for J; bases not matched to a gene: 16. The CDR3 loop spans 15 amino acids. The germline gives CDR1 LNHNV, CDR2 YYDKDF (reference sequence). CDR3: CATSELRTGTAEAFF. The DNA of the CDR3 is TGTGCCACCAGCGAGCTACGGACAGGGACAGCAGAGGCTTTCTTT.

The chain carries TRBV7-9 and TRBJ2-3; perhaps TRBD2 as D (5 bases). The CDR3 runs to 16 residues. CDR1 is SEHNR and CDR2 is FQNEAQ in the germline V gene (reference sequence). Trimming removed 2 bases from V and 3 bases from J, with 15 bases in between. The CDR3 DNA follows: TGTGCCAGCAGCTTATCGATATCGGGCGGGACAGATACGCAGTATTTT. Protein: CASSLSISGGTDTQYF. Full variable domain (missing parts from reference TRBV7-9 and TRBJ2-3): DTGVSQNPRHKITKRGQNVTFRCDPISEHNRLYWYRQTLGQGPEFLTYFQNEAQLEKSRLLSDRFSAERPKGSFSTLEIQRTEQGDSAMYLCASSLSISGGTDTQYFGPGTRLTVL.

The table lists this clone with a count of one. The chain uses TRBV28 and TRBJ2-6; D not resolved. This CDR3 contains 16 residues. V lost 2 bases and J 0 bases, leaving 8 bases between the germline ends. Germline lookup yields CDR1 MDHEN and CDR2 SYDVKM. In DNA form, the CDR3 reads TGTGCCAGCAGTTTACAGGCCAACTCTGGGGCCAACGTCCTGACTTTC. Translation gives CASSLQANSGANVLTF.

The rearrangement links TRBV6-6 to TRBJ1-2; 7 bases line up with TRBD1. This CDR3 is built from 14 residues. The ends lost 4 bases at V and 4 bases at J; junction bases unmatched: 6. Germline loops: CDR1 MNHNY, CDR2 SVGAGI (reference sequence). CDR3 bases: TGTGCCAGCAGTTCACAGGGGCCCGGCTATGGCTACACCTTC. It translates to CASSSQGPGYGYTF.

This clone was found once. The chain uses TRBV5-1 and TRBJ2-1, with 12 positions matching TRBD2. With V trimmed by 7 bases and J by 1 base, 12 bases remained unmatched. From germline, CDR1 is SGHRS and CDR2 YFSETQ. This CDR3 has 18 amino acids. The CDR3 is CASRSTSGSFLSYNEQFF. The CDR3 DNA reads TGCGCCAGCCGCTCGACTAGCGGGAGTTTCTTATCCTACAATGAGCAGTTCTTC.

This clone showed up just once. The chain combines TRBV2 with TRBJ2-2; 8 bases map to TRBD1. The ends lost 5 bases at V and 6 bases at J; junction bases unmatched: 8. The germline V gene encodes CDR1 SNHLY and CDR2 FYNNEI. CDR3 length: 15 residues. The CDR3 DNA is TGTGCCAGCAGTTGGACAGGGAGCCCCCCCGGGGAGCTGTTTTTT. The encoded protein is CASSWTGSPPGELFF.

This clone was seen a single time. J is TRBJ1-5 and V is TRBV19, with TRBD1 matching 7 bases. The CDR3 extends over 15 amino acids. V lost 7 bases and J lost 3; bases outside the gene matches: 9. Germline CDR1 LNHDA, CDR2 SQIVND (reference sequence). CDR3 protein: CASIHGGGVNQPQHF. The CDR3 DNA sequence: TGTGCCAGTATTCATGGAGGGGGCGTCAATCAGCCCCAGCATTTT.

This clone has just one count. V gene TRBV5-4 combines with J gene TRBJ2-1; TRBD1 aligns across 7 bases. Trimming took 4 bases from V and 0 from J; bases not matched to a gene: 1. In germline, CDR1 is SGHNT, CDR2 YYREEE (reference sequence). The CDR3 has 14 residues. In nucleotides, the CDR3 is TGTGCCAGCAGCCGGGACAGCTCCTACAATGAGCAGTTCTTC. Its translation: CASSRDSSYNEQFF.

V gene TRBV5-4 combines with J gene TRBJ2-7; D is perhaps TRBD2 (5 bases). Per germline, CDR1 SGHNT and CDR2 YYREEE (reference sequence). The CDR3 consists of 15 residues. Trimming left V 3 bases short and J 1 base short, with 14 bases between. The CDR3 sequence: CASSSGRTGSYEQYF. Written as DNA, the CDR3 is TGTGCCAGCAGCTCTGGTAGGACTGGTTCCTACGAGCAGTACTTC.

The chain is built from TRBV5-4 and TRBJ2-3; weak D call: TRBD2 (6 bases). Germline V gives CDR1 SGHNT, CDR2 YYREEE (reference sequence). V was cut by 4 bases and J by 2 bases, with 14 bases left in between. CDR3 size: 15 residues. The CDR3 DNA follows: TGTGCCAGCAGCCACCCTAGCGAGGACACAGATACGCAGTATTTT. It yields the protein CASSHPSEDTDTQYF. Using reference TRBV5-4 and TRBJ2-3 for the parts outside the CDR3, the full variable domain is ETGVTQSPTHLIKTRGQQVTLRCSSQSGHNTVSWYQQALGQGPQFIFQYYREEENGRGNFPPRFSGLQFPNYSSELNVNALELDDSALYLCASSHPSEDTDTQYFGPGTRLTVL.

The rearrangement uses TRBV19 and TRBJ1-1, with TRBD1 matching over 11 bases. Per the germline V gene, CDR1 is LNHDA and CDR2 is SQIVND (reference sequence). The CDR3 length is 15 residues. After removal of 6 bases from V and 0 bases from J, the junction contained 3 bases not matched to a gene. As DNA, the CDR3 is TGTGCCAGTAGACGGGACAGGGGGATGAACACTGAAGCTTTCTTT. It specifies CASRRDRGMNTEAFF. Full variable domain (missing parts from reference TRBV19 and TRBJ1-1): DGGITQSPKYLFRKEGQNVTLSCEQNLNHDAMYWYRQDPGQGLRLIYYSQIVNDFQKGDIAEGYSVSREKKESFPLTVTSAQKNPTAFYLCASRRDRGMNTEAFFGQGTRLTVV.

The CDR3 is CASSPGGEGNSPLHF. The CDR3 DNA reads TGTGCCAGCAGTCCAGGGGGTGAGGGGAATTCACCCCTCCACTTT. V and J are TRBV28 and TRBJ1-6; 7 bases are a match to TRBD1. V gave up 5 bases and J gave up 7 bases; unmatched junction bases: 8. Per the germline V gene, CDR1 is MDHEN and CDR2 is SYDVKM. The CDR3 loop spans 15 amino acids.

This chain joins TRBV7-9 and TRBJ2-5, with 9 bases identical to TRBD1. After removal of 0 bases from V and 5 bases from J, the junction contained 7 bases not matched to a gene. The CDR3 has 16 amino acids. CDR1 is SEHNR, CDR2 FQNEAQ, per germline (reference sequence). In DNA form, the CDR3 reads TGTGCCAGCAGCTTAGCGGGGAGGACAGGGGAGGAGACCCAGTACTTC. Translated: CASSLAGRTGEETQYF.

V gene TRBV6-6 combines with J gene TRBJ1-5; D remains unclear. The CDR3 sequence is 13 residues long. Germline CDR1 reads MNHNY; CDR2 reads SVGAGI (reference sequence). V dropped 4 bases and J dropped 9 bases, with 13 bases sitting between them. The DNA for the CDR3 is TGTGCCAGCAGTTCTGGGCAGACGGTGCCCCAGCATTTT. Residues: CASSSGQTVPQHF.